This T cell receptor (beta chain) was sequenced for a study of blood T cell repertoires in COVID-19. This CDR3 region has 14 residues. V shed 5 bases and J shed 2 bases, with 11 bases lying between them. CDR1 is MNHEY and CDR2 is SMNVEV in the germline V gene (reference sequence). Individuals aged about 18 to 100 years were recruited from 24 US areas. As handled by the study authors: Amplification with reference gene primers provided the estimates of nucleated cell counts. Some clones are missing from TCRdb's copy, which holds only in-frame ones; the method was immunoSEQ multiplex PCR. V and J calls and clone size are those listed in that table; D and trimming were worked out from the DNA. The sample consists of about 210,000 clones, roughly nine tenths of them appearing once.

The sequenced sample was PBMCs or T cells enriched from blood (not recorded which). The receptor was derived from a woman under 30 who had recovered from COVID-19. The chain carries TRBV27 and TRBJ2-3; no clear D. The CDR3 DNA sequence: TGTGCCAGCAGTCCTCAGGCAATCACAGATACGCAGTATTTT. Protein sequence: CASSPQAITDTQYF.